Listed here are 2 T cell receptor beta chains from one sample, sequenced in a study of T cell changes during pregnancy in multiple sclerosis. The protocol was immunoSEQ multiplex PCR, while the TCRdb copy is restricted to in-frame clones and leaves out a portion. The table shows 52,000 or so clones, with 75% to 90% occurring only once. The specimen comprised CD4+ T cells from peripheral blood mononuclear cells, sampled in the first trimester of pregnancy. These receptor sequences come from a female donor with multiple sclerosis, enrolled in a pregnancy study.

This clone was observed once. The J gene is TRBJ1-2, the V gene TRBV7-9; D remains unclear. The germline CDR1 and CDR2 sequences are SEHNR and FQNEAQ (reference sequence). Between the trimmed V and J ends, which lost 2 bases and 4 bases, there was a span of 14 bases. The length of the CDR3 is 15 residues. This CDR3 reads CASSLHQPGLYGYTF. DNA of the CDR3: TGTGCCAGCAGCTTACATCAACCAGGCCTCTATGGCTACACCTTC.

J is TRBJ2-1 and V is TRBV13; 10 bases align to TRBD2. This CDR3 comprises 15 residues. V trimming: 3 bases; J trimming: 2 bases; junction bases outside the gene matches: 1. CDR1 PRHDT and CDR2 FYEKMQ come from the germline V gene (reference sequence). CDR3 in DNA: TGTGCCAGCAGCTTTAGCGGGGGGACCTACAATGAGCAGTTCTTC. It translates to CASSFSGGTYNEQFF.